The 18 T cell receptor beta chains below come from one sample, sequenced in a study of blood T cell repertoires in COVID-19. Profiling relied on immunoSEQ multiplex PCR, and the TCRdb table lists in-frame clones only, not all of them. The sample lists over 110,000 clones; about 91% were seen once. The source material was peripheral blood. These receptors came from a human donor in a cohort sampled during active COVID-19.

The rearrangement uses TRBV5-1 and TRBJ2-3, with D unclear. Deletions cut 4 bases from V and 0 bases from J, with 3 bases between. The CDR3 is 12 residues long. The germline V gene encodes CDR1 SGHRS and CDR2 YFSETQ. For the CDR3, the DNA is TGCGCCAGCAGCCTTAGCACAGATACGCAGTATTTT. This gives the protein CASSLSTDTQYF.

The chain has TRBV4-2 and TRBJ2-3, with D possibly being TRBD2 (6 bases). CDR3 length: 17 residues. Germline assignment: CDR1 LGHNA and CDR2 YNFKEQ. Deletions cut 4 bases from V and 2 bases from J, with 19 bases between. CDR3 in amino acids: CASSPRRGGSDTDTQYF. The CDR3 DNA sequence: TGTGCCAGCAGCCCTCGGCGGGGCGGGTCAGACACAGATACGCAGTATTTT.

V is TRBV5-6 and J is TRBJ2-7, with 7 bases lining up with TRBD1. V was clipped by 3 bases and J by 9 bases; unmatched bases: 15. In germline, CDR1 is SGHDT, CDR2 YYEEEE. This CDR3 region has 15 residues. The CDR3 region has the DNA TGTGCCAGCAGCTCGAGAGACAGGGCAGGGGCTGGGCAGTACTTC. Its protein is CASSSRDRAGAGQYF.

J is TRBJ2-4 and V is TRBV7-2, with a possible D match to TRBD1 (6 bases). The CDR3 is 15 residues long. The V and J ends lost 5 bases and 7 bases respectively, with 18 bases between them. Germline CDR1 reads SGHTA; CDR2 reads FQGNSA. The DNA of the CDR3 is TGTGCCAGCAGCCAAGGACAAGGGGGTTGGAACATTCAGTACTTC. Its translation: CASSQGQGGWNIQYF. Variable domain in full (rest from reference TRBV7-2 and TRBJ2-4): GAGVSQSPSNKVTEKGKDVELRCDPISGHTALYWYRQSLGQGLEFLIYFQGNSAPDKSGLPSDRFSAERTGGSVSTLTIQRTQQEDSAVYLCASSQGQGGWNIQYFGAGTRLSVL.

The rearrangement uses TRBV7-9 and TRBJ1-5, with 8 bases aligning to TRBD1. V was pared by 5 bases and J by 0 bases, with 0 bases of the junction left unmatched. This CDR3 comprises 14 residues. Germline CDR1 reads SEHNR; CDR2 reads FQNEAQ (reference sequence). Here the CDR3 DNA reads TGTGCCAGCAGCACAGGGGGTAGCAATCAGCCCCAGCATTTT. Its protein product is CASSTGGSNQPQHF.

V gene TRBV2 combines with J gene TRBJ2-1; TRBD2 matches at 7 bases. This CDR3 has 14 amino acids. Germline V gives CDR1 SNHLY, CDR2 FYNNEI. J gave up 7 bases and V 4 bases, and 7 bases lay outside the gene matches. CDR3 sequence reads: CASSVAGEVNEQFF. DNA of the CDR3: TGTGCCAGCAGTGTGGCGGGGGAAGTTAATGAGCAGTTCTTC.

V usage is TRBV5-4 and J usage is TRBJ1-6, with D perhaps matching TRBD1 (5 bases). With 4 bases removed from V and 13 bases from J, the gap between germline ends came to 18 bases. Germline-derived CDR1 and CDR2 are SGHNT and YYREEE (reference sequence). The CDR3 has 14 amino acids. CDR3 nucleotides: TGTGCCAGCAGCCTTGAGACAAGGGGATCGCCCCTCCACTTT. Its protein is CASSLETRGSPLHF.

This chain's CDR3 is CASSLEETYNSPLHF. DNA for the CDR3: TGCGCCAGCAGCTTGGAAGAGACCTATAATTCACCCCTCCACTTT. The chain carries TRBV5-1 and TRBJ1-6, with D unresolved. V lost 0 bases to trimming and J lost 2 bases, with 6 bases between them. Germline CDR1 reads SGHRS; CDR2 reads YFSETQ. This CDR3 comprises 15 residues.

The CDR3 DNA follows: TGTGCCAGCTCACCATACGAGGCTAAAGATACGCAGTATTTT. As protein: CASSPYEAKDTQYF. The rearrangement links TRBV18 to TRBJ2-3, with D unclear. This CDR3 is 14 amino acids long. Germline-derived CDR1 and CDR2 are KGHSH and LQKENI. V was cut by 2 bases and J by 5 bases, with 11 bases left in between.

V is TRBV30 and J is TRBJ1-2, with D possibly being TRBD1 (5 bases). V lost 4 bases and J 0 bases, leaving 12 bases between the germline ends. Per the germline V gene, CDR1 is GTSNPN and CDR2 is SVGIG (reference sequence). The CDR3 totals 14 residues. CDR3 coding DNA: TGTGCCTGGACCCGCGGGGGGACTAACTATGGCTACACCTTC. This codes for CAWTRGGTNYGYTF. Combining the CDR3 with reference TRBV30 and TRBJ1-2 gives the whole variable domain SQTIHQWPATLVQPVGSPLSLECTVEGTSNPNLYWYRQAAGRGLQLLFYSVGIGQISSEVPQNLSASRPQDRQFILSSKKLLLSDSGFYLCAWTRGGTNYGYTFGSGTRLTVV.

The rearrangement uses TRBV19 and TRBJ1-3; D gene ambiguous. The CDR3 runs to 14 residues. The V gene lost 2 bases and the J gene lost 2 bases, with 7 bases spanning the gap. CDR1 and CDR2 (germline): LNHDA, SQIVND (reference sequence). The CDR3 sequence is CASSINGAGNTIYF. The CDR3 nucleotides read TGTGCCAGTAGTATAAATGGAGCTGGAAACACCATATATTTT. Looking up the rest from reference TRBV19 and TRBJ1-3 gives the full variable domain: DGGITQSPKYLFRKEGQNVTLSCEQNLNHDAMYWYRQDPGQGLRLIYYSQIVNDFQKGDIAEGYSVSREKKESFPLTVTSAQKNPTAFYLCASSINGAGNTIYFGEGSWLTVV.

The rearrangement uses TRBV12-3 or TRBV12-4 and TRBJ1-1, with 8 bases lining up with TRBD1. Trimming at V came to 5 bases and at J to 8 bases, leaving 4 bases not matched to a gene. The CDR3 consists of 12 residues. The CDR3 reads CASSRTGIEAFF. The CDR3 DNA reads TGTGCCAGCAGTAGGACAGGGATCGAAGCTTTCTTT.

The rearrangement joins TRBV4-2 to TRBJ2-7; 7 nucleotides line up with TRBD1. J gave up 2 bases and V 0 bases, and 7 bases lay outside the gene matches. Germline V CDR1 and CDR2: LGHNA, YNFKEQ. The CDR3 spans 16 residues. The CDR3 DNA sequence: TGTGCCAGCAGCCAAGATATACGGACAGGTACCTACGAGCAGTACTTC. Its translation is CASSQDIRTGTYEQYF.

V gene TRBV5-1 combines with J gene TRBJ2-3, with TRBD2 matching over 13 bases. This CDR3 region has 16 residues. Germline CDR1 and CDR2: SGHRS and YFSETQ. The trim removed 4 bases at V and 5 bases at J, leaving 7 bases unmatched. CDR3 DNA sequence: TGCGCCAGCAGCCCCGGACTAGCGGGAGAGGGAGATACGCAGTATTTT. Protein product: CASSPGLAGEGDTQYF.

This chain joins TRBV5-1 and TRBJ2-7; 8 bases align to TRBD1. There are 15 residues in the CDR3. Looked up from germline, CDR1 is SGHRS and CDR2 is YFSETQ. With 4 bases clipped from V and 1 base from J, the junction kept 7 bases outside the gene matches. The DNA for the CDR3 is TGCGCCAGCAGCCGGACAGGGACACAATCCTACGAGCAGTACTTC. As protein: CASSRTGTQSYEQYF.

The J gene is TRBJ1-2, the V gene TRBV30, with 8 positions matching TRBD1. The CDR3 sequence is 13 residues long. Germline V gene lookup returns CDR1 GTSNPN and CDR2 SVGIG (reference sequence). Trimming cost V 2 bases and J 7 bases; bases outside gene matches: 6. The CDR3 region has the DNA TGTGCCTGGAGTAAAGTAACAGGGGGTGGCTACACCTTC. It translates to CAWSKVTGGGYTF. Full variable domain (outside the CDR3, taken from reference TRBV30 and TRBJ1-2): SQTIHQWPATLVQPVGSPLSLECTVEGTSNPNLYWYRQAAGRGLQLLFYSVGIGQISSEVPQNLSASRPQDRQFILSSKKLLLSDSGFYLCAWSKVTGGGYTFGSGTRLTVV.

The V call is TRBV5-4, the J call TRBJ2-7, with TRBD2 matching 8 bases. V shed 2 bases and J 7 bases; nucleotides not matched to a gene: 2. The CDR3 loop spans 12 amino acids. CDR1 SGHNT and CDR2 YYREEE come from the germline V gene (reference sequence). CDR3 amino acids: CASSFRGGEQYF. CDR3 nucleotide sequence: TGTGCCAGCAGCTTCCGGGGGGGTGAGCAGTACTTC. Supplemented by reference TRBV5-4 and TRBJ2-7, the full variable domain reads ETGVTQSPTHLIKTRGQQVTLRCSSQSGHNTVSWYQQALGQGPQFIFQYYREEENGRGNFPPRFSGLQFPNYSSELNVNALELDDSALYLCASSFRGGEQYFGPGTRLTVT.

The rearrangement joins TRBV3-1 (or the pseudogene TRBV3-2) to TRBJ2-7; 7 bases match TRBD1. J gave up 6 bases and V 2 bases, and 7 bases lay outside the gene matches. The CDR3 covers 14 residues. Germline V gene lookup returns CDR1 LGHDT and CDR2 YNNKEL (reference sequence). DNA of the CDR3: TGTGCCAGCAGCCAACAGACAGGGACCATCGAGCAGTACTTC. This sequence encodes CASSQQTGTIEQYF.